This T cell receptor beta chain was obtained from a study of post-analysis software for immune sequencing data. Findings and caveats of the study: For normalized Chao1 diversity, multiple sclerosis patients scored significantly lower than controls did. The study found TRBV5-6, TRBV5-1 and TRBV20-1 among roughly 5 TRBV segments more frequent in patients than controls. F-measure co-clustering was strong for batch-matched samples.

With 5 bases removed from V and 6 bases from J, the gap between germline ends came to 17 bases. This CDR3 is built from 14 residues. Germline-derived CDR1 and CDR2 are SGHTA and FQGNSA. Carried by the TCR beta cDNA libraries were unique molecular identifiers. TCRdb used MiXCR to reprocess the PCR reads, holding one entry per CDR3 protein. The table shows approximately 630,000 distinct CDR3 sequences, with roughly three fifths occurring only once. On this clonotype: Its antigen is unidentified.

Sequencing was done on a sample of blood. This clonotype was obtained from a girl aged 2 to 10 with multiple sclerosis. J is TRBJ2-7 and V is TRBV7-2; a weak D match, TRBD2 (6 bases). CDR3 sequence (DNA): TGTGCCAGCAGCCCAGACACGCCGGGAGTCGAGCAGTACTTC. This translates into CASSPDTPGVEQYF.